A single TCR beta chain is shown here with its context. The data stem from a study of blood T cell repertoires in COVID-19. Per the original data handling: From reference gene primer amplification, estimates of nucleated cell counts were derived. Repertoires were generated with immunoSEQ multiplex PCR, while TCRdb's copy carries only in-frame clones and drops some. That table gives V, J and clone size, and the DNA gave D and trimming. The sample lists about 210,000 clones; 89% were seen once. The germline CDR1 and CDR2 sequences are SGHTA and FQGNSA. With 5 bases removed from V and 0 bases from J, the gap between germline ends came to 8 bases. The CDR3 extends over 14 amino acids.

Sequenced sample: peripheral blood. The receptor was isolated from a woman between 40 and 55 years old with acute or convalescent COVID-19. V is TRBV7-2 and J is TRBJ1-5; no reliable D call. This CDR3 is CASSPGNSNQPQHF. The CDR3 coding sequence is TGTGCCAGCAGCCCGGGGAATAGCAATCAGCCCCAGCATTTT.